The subject of this entry is one T cell receptor beta chain. The sample belongs to a study of T-cell memory formation after mild COVID-19. The CDR3 extends over 12 amino acids. V lost 2 bases to trimming and J lost 2 bases, with 3 bases between them. A single record per CDR3 protein comes from TCRdb applying MiXCR to the 5' RACE reads. Of around 34,000 distinct CDR3 sequences in the sample, roughly 7.2% are singletons; the top ten hold over 25%. This receptor was identified in a man aged 18-30 years who had mild COVID-19 (a few samples of this study predate the infection). Cell type and time point are not known. The genes are TRBV12-3 or TRBV12-4 and TRBJ1-2; no firm D call. Material: PBMCs or a T cell subset sorted from them (not recorded which). The CDR3 here is CASSLNNYGYTF. Written as DNA, the CDR3 is TGTGCCAGCAGTTTAAACAACTATGGCTACACCTTC.